One and the same sample provided the 14 T cell receptor beta chains below, sequenced in a study of CD8 T cells in Susac syndrome (dated by TCRdb to between 2018 and 2021). Libraries were built with the immunoSEQ multiplex PCR assay. RNA was extracted with the RNeasy kit and roughly 0.45 to 1 ug was reverse transcribed using random hexamers. TCRdb redid the processing of the public reads, applying fastp at Q25 and MiXCR, and retained in-frame beta chains. Merged by CDR3 protein, the rows form single entries marked with the most common genes and DNA. The sample has approximately 77,000 distinct CDR3 sequences on record, approximately 94% of them singletons. About 0.52% of the sample is in the top ten clones. Sequences were obtained from CD4+ T cells from PBMCs. These receptors were taken from a human donor with Susac syndrome.

This chain links TRBV28 with TRBJ1-1; D unclear. V lost 5 bases to trimming and J lost 10 bases, with 20 bases between them. CDR1 MDHEN and CDR2 SYDVKM come from the germline V gene. The CDR3 has 14 amino acids. CDR3 bases: TGTGCCAGCAGTGTTTACGAGAGGAGGGAAGCAGCTTTCTTT. This gives the protein CASSVYERREAAFF.

This chain uses TRBV28 with TRBJ2-1, with D uncertain. The CDR3 is 15 amino acids. Deletions cut 1 base from V and 9 bases from J, with 16 bases between. Germline CDR1 reads MDHEN; CDR2 reads SYDVKM. Here the CDR3 reads CASSLSRTSAGEQFF. For the CDR3, the DNA is TGTGCCAGCAGTTTATCACGCACCTCAGCCGGTGAGCAGTTCTTC.

This clonotype has a single count. The chain links TRBV2 to TRBJ2-7, with D possibly called TRBD1 or TRBD2 (5 bases each). V lost 6 bases and J 6 bases, leaving 18 bases between the germline ends. Germline CDR1 SNHLY, CDR2 FYNNEI. The CDR3 consists of 14 residues. Written as DNA, the CDR3 is TGTGCCAGCAGCCCCGGGACCGTACGCGGCGAGCAGTACTTC. Translating it yields CASSPGTVRGEQYF.

The gene calls are TRBV7-9 and TRBJ2-2; D assignment may be TRBD1 or TRBD2 (5 bases each). V was clipped by 0 bases and J by 4 bases, with 15 bases between them. CDR1 is SEHNR, CDR2 FQNEAQ, per germline (reference sequence). This CDR3 contains 17 residues. The CDR3 DNA sequence: TGTGCCAGCAGCTTAGCGCTTGGGACGTCGAGCACCGGGGAGCTGTTTTTT. This codes for CASSLALGTSSTGELFF. The full variable domain, rest sourced from reference TRBV7-9 and TRBJ2-2, is DTGVSQNPRHKITKRGQNVTFRCDPISEHNRLYWYRQTLGQGPEFLTYFQNEAQLEKSRLLSDRFSAERPKGSFSTLEIQRTEQGDSAMYLCASSLALGTSSTGELFFGEGSRLTVL.

This chain links TRBV7-8 with TRBJ1-4; D gene uncertain. The germline gives CDR1 SGHVS, CDR2 FQNEAQ. This CDR3 contains 15 residues. Trimming took off 7 bases at V and 2 bases at J, with 14 bases between the two ends. Here the CDR3 DNA reads TGTGCCAGCACCCTAAGGGTTTTGACTAATGAAAAACTGTTTTTT. Its translation is CASTLRVLTNEKLFF.

This sequence joins TRBV2 and TRBJ1-1; no clear D. The ends were cut back, 8 bases at V and 3 bases at J, with 13 bases in the middle. CDR1 is SNHLY and CDR2 is FYNNEI in the germline V gene. The CDR3 has 13 residues. The CDR3 loop reads CASAKDSDTEAFF. In nucleotides, the CDR3 is TGTGCCAGCGCGAAGGACTCCGACACTGAAGCTTTCTTT. Full variable domain (missing parts from reference TRBV2 and TRBJ1-1): EPEVTQTPSHQVTQMGQEVILRCVPISNHLYFYWYRQILGQKVEFLVSFYNNEISEKSEIFDDQFSVERPDGSNFTLKIRSTKLEDSAMYFCASAKDSDTEAFFGQGTRLTVV.

The rearrangement links TRBV20-1 to TRBJ2-2; 9 bases are shared with TRBD2. From germline, CDR1 is DFQATT and CDR2 SNEGSKA (reference sequence). This CDR3 comprises 16 residues. J gave up 6 bases and V 3 bases, and 11 bases lay outside the gene matches. This chain's CDR3 is CSASQLSGSGAGELFF. The CDR3 bases are TGCAGTGCTAGTCAGCTTAGCGGGAGCGGAGCCGGGGAGCTGTTTTTT.

The rearrangement joins TRBV27 to TRBJ2-2, with a possible D match to TRBD2 (5 bases). This CDR3 contains 15 residues. Trimming removed 3 bases from V and 2 bases from J, with 10 bases in between. Germline loops: CDR1 MNHEY, CDR2 SMNVEV (reference sequence). The CDR3 spells CASSFSGTNTGELFF. In nucleotides, the CDR3 is TGTGCCAGCAGTTTTTCGGGAACAAACACCGGGGAGCTGTTTTTT.

This clonotype was recorded only once. The chain couples TRBV7-2 to TRBJ1-3; D call uncertain. V gave up 5 bases and J gave up 0 bases, with 11 bases separating them. This CDR3 is built from 15 residues. Germline V gene data show CDR1 as SGHTA and CDR2 as FQGNSA. DNA for the CDR3: TGTGCCAGCAGCCGCCGACACCCCTCTGGAAACACCATATATTTT. Translated, it gives CASSRRHPSGNTIYF.

This clonotype has more than one count but fewer than ten. The V and J genes are TRBV6-1 and TRBJ2-1; 8 bases match TRBD2. Germline CDR1 and CDR2: MNHNS and SASEGT. Unmatched junction bases numbered 7, after V lost 5 bases and J lost 13 bases. CDR3 length: 12 residues. CDR3 region: CASSLSGGSQFF. CDR3 DNA sequence: TGTGCCAGCAGTTTAAGCGGGGGCTCTCAGTTCTTC.

The V call is TRBV27, the J call TRBJ2-1; D might be TRBD1 (6 bases). CDR1 is MNHEY, CDR2 SMNVEV, per germline (reference sequence). CDR3 length equals 17 residues. V lost 0 bases and J lost 6, with 18 bases in between. The DNA of the CDR3 is TGTGCCAGCAGTTTATCGGTTTCGACAGGCGGTAGCAATGAGCAGTTCTTC. Translating it yields CASSLSVSTGGSNEQFF.

Written as DNA, the CDR3 is TGTGCCTGGAGAGAACCGGGGGGAGTAGGCAATCAGCCCCAGCATTTT. It translates to CAWREPGGVGNQPQHF. The chain links TRBV30 to TRBJ1-5, with D perhaps matching TRBD1 (5 bases). Germline lookup yields CDR1 GTSNPN and CDR2 SVGIG (reference sequence). The CDR3 is made up of 16 amino acids. Trimming removed 3 bases from V and 2 bases from J, with 17 bases in between.

The chain uses TRBV2 and TRBJ2-1, with no clear D. Germline CDR1 and CDR2: SNHLY and FYNNEI. V gave up 7 bases and J gave up 9 bases, with 22 bases separating them. This CDR3 has 15 residues. In DNA, the CDR3 is TGTGCCAGCAACGCCCCCTTCATGACATCTCGTGAGCAGTTCTTC. Residues: CASNAPFMTSREQFF.

The chain recombines TRBV12-3 or TRBV12-4 with TRBJ2-6; 10 bases line up with TRBD2. CDR3 length: 20 residues. V trimming: 0 bases; J trimming: 1 base; junction bases outside the gene matches: 9. The chain's CDR3 is CASSLALGIAGGSGANVLTF. CDR3 coding DNA: TGTGCCAGCAGTTTAGCGCTGGGGATAGCGGGAGGATCTGGGGCCAACGTCCTGACTTTC.